These 30 T cell receptor beta chains were all obtained from the same sample, sequenced in a study of shared clonotypes between healthy human individuals. Generated by immunoSEQ multiplex PCR, the TCRdb table keeps only in-frame clones and is missing some. The sample gives 400,000 to 500,000 clones, roughly 85% of which show up once; 12% is in the top ten. The sequencing input was PBMCs. The receptors were gathered from a woman aged 40 to 55 in good health. Some clones in this sample may be carry-over from other donors' samples.

This clone came up a few times. This sequence joins TRBV10-3 and TRBJ1-1; D may be TRBD1 (6 bases). With 7 bases removed from V and 5 bases from J, the gap between germline ends came to 20 bases. Germline V gene data show CDR1 as ENHRY and CDR2 as SYGVKD. The CDR3 is 15 amino acids. The CDR3 reads CAIKEGLRGRTEAFF. DNA for the CDR3: TGTGCCATCAAGGAGGGTCTGAGGGGGAGGACTGAAGCTTTCTTT.

V gene TRBV5-8 combines with J gene TRBJ2-6, with 9 positions matching TRBD1. Germline CDR1 SGHTS, CDR2 YDEGEE. V trimming: 7 bases; J trimming: 1 base; junction bases outside the gene matches: 15. The CDR3 has 19 amino acids. CDR3 protein: CASGPPRDRELSGANVLTF. The DNA of the CDR3 is TGTGCCAGCGGCCCCCCGCGGGACAGGGAATTATCTGGGGCCAACGTCCTGACTTTC.

The chain uses TRBV19 and TRBJ1-4, with no clear D. From germline, CDR1 is LNHDA and CDR2 SQIVND (reference sequence). This CDR3 comprises 15 residues. Trimming cost V 4 bases and J 8 bases, with 17 bases left between them. CDR3 in DNA: TGTGCCAGTAGTACGTCTTACCGGGCAGACGAAAAACTGTTTTTT. Protein sequence: CASSTSYRADEKLFF. The full variable domain, its missing parts supplied by reference TRBV19 and TRBJ1-4, is DGGITQSPKYLFRKEGQNVTLSCEQNLNHDAMYWYRQDPGQGLRLIYYSQIVNDFQKGDIAEGYSVSREKKESFPLTVTSAQKNPTAFYLCASSTSYRADEKLFFGSGTQLSVL.

The chain carries TRBV19 and TRBJ1-5; a weak D match, TRBD1 (6 bases). Germline V gives CDR1 LNHDA, CDR2 SQIVND (reference sequence). The CDR3 is made up of 16 amino acids. The V end lost 7 bases, the J end lost 0 bases, and 16 bases lay between the germline ends. The CDR3 DNA follows: TGTGCCAGTACTACTTGGGGGGCAGTTAGCAATCAGCCCCAGCATTTT. Protein sequence: CASTTWGAVSNQPQHF.

The rearrangement joins TRBV7-2 to TRBJ2-7, with a possible D match to TRBD2 (5 bases). Trimming took 0 bases from V and 6 from J, leaving 15 bases between them. The CDR3 runs to 15 residues. CDR1 SGHTA and CDR2 FQGNSA come from the germline V gene. As DNA, the CDR3 is TGTGCCAGCAGCTTAGCTGGACGGCTAGCATCCGAGCAGTACTTC. This sequence encodes CASSLAGRLASEQYF.

This clone was observed once. J is TRBJ2-7 and V is TRBV27; 8 bases line up with TRBD2. V lost 6 bases and J lost 6; bases outside the gene matches: 7. Germline loops: CDR1 MNHEY, CDR2 SMNVEV (reference sequence). The CDR3 is 13 amino acids. CDR3 region: CASRQAGASEQYF. CDR3 sequence (DNA): TGTGCCAGCAGGCAAGCGGGGGCCTCCGAGCAGTACTTC.

This chain joins TRBV25-1 and TRBJ2-7, with D possibly being TRBD1 (5 bases). V gave up 5 bases and J gave up 2 bases, with 7 bases separating them. The CDR3 is made up of 12 amino acids. Looked up from germline, CDR1 is MGHDK and CDR2 is SYGVNS. The CDR3 region has the DNA TGTGCCAGCAGTACAGGAACCTACGAGCAGTACTTC. Its protein product is CASSTGTYEQYF.

This chain uses TRBV7-2 with TRBJ2-5, with 8 bases aligning to TRBD2. The CDR3 loop spans 15 amino acids. The trim removed 6 bases at V and 3 bases at J, leaving 9 bases unmatched. CDR1 and CDR2 from the germline V gene are SGHTA and FQGNSA. CDR3 region: CASRVAGTREETQYF. As DNA, the CDR3 is TGTGCCAGCAGAGTAGCCGGGACTAGAGAAGAGACCCAGTACTTC.

This clone was counted a single time. V usage is TRBV6-6 and J usage is TRBJ1-1; 7 positions match TRBD1. The germline gives CDR1 MNHNY, CDR2 SVGAGI (reference sequence). With V trimmed by 0 bases and J by 2 bases, 3 bases remained unmatched. The CDR3 extends over 15 amino acids. Here the CDR3 DNA reads TGTGCCAGCAGTTACTCGGGACAGAGTAACACTGAAGCTTTCTTT. It translates to CASSYSGQSNTEAFF.

This chain uses TRBV5-4 with TRBJ2-1; 8 bases agree with TRBD2. This CDR3 has 15 amino acids. V was pared by 4 bases and J by 7 bases, with 10 bases of the junction left unmatched. Germline V gene lookup returns CDR1 SGHNT and CDR2 YYREEE (reference sequence). Here the CDR3 reads CASSVGLGIGNEQFF. In DNA, the CDR3 is TGTGCCAGCAGCGTGGGACTAGGGATAGGTAATGAGCAGTTCTTC.

This clone has ten or more counts. Other DNA sequences within the sample encode an identical CDR3. The chain couples TRBV30 to TRBJ1-1, with D possibly being TRBD1 (6 bases). CDR3 size: 13 residues. The germline V gene encodes CDR1 GTSNPN and CDR2 SVGIG (reference sequence). Trimming shortened V by 5 bases and J by 5 bases, and 15 bases separated the two germline ends. The CDR3 DNA sequence: TGTGCCTGGTCCCGGACAGCTGGGACTGAAGCTTTCTTT. Protein product: CAWSRTAGTEAFF.

This clone was seen only once. V gene TRBV28 combines with J gene TRBJ1-2, with unresolved D. V was cut by 6 bases and J by 0 bases, with 5 bases left in between. The CDR3 is made up of 12 amino acids. The V gene's germline CDR1 is MDHEN and CDR2 SYDVKM. The CDR3 DNA reads as TGTGCCAGCAGCATTCCTAACTATGGCTACACCTTC. Amino acid sequence: CASSIPNYGYTF.

V gene TRBV10-2 combines with J gene TRBJ1-2, with 8 bases identical to TRBD1. Germline CDR1 is WSHSY and CDR2 is SAAADI. The CDR3 runs 15 residues. Unmatched junction bases numbered 10, after V lost 2 bases and J lost 8 bases. Here the CDR3 DNA reads TGCGCCAGCAGTGAGGGACAGGGAATAAGGGGAGGCTACACCTTC. Translated, it gives CASSEGQGIRGGYTF.

Here the CDR3 DNA reads TGTGCCTGGGACCGGGACAGGGACTCCTACGAGCAGTACTTC. Translating gives CAWDRDRDSYEQYF. The V gene is TRBV30, the J gene TRBJ2-7; 9 nucleotides agree with TRBD1. This CDR3 is built from 14 residues. V was clipped by 5 bases and J by 0 bases; unmatched bases: 5. CDR1 is GTSNPN and CDR2 is SVGIG in the germline V gene (reference sequence).

The rearrangement joins TRBV18 to TRBJ2-1, with D perhaps matching TRBD2 (6 bases). CDR3 length equals 15 residues. From germline, CDR1 is KGHSH and CDR2 LQKENI. With 3 bases removed from V and 3 bases from J, the gap between germline ends came to 12 bases. CDR3 sequence (DNA): TGTGCCAGCTCACCTAACGGACTAAACTACAATGAGCAGTTCTTC. Its translation is CASSPNGLNYNEQFF. Filled out from reference TRBV18 and TRBJ2-1, the complete variable domain reads NAGVMQNPRHLVRRRGQEARLRCSPMKGHSHVYWYRQLPEEGLKFMVYLQKENIIDESGMPKERFSAEFPKEGPSILRIQQVVRGDSAAYFCASSPNGLNYNEQFFGPGTRLTVL.

This chain uses TRBV10-3 with TRBJ2-5; no reliable D call. V was clipped by 2 bases and J by 0 bases, with 7 bases between them. Germline CDR1 ENHRY, CDR2 SYGVKD. The CDR3 loop spans 14 amino acids. The CDR3 spells CAISENSNQETQYF. CDR3 sequence (DNA): TGTGCCATCAGTGAGAACAGTAACCAAGAGACCCAGTACTTC.

CDR3 in DNA: TGTGCCAGCAGCTTGGCCGTCGGGCTAGCGGGAGTATTTGAGCAGTTCTTC. Encoded protein: CASSLAVGLAGVFEQFF. J is TRBJ2-1 and V is TRBV5-4, with 10 positions matching TRBD2. This CDR3 contains 17 residues. J gave up 9 bases and V 0 bases, and 12 bases lay outside the gene matches. Germline-derived CDR1 and CDR2 are SGHNT and YYREEE (reference sequence).

This rearrangement joins TRBV6-6 to TRBJ2-7, with TRBD2 matching 10 bases. Per germline, CDR1 MNHNY and CDR2 SVGAGI (reference sequence). J gave up 2 bases and V 0 bases, and 1 base lay outside the gene matches. CDR3 length: 15 amino acids. CDR3 sequence: CASSYSGTSAYEQYF. CDR3 in DNA: TGTGCCAGCAGTTACTCGGGGACTAGCGCCTACGAGCAGTACTTC.

The J gene is TRBJ2-7, the V gene TRBV11-2; 12 positions match TRBD2. The CDR3 spans 16 residues. The trim removed 4 bases at V and 2 bases at J, leaving 6 bases unmatched. CDR1 SGHAT and CDR2 FQNNGV come from the germline V gene. CDR3 coding DNA: TGTGCCAGCAGCTCCCCCCTAGCGGGAGGGCCCTACGAGCAGTACTTC. It codes for CASSSPLAGGPYEQYF.

This chain connects TRBV6-6 to TRBJ2-7; D is ambiguous. V gave up 0 bases and J gave up 2 bases, with 2 bases separating them. There are 12 residues in the CDR3. Germline V CDR1 and CDR2: MNHNY, SVGAGI (reference sequence). The CDR3 DNA sequence: TGTGCCAGCAGTTACTCGACCTACGAGCAGTACTTC. Protein product: CASSYSTYEQYF.

For the CDR3, the DNA is TGTGCCTGGAGTGTACTTCAGGGGAACTATGGCTACACCTTC. It is translated as CAWSVLQGNYGYTF. The chain combines TRBV30 with TRBJ1-2, with a weak D call TRBD1 (6 bases). Trimming shortened V by 0 bases and J by 2 bases, and 10 bases separated the two germline ends. The CDR3 runs 14 residues. CDR1 GTSNPN and CDR2 SVGIG come from the germline V gene (reference sequence).

V gene TRBV7-8 combines with J gene TRBJ2-2, with 9 bases fitting TRBD2. Germline V gene sequence: CDR1 SGHVS, CDR2 FQNEAQ. This CDR3 has 15 residues. The junction had 3 bases not matched to a gene; V was cut back by 2 bases and J by 5 bases. The CDR3 loop is CASSLRREGTGELFF. CDR3 DNA: TGTGCCAGCAGCTTAAGGCGGGAGGGGACCGGGGAGCTGTTTTTT.

This clone was counted between two and nine times. The rearrangement uses TRBV5-6 and TRBJ1-4; tentative D call: TRBD1 (5 bases). The CDR3 is made up of 14 amino acids. Trimming shortened V by 4 bases and J by 0 bases, and 7 bases separated the two germline ends. Germline V gene lookup returns CDR1 SGHDT and CDR2 YYEEEE. This chain's CDR3 is CASSQGATNEKLFF. CDR3 nucleotide sequence: TGTGCCAGCAGCCAAGGGGCAACTAATGAAAAACTGTTTTTT.

In its sample, this clone was seen a few times. The V gene is TRBV15, the J gene TRBJ1-1; D not certain. The ends were cut back, 6 bases at V and 3 bases at J, with 14 bases in the middle. The CDR3 spans 14 residues. Per the germline V gene, CDR1 is LNHNV and CDR2 is YYDKDF (reference sequence). CDR3: CATRVRLRDTEAFF. The CDR3 DNA reads as TGTGCCACCAGGGTTCGGCTAAGGGACACTGAAGCTTTCTTT.

The chain recombines TRBV19 with TRBJ2-2; D may correspond to TRBD1 or TRBD2 (5 bases each). Trimming stripped 4 bases from V and 3 bases from J, with 9 bases between. Germline-derived CDR1 and CDR2 are LNHDA and SQIVND (reference sequence). This CDR3 is built from 14 residues. The CDR3 here is CASSTGTDTGELFF. DNA for the CDR3: TGTGCCAGTAGTACCGGGACCGACACCGGGGAGCTGTTTTTT.

The gene calls are TRBV4-1 and TRBJ2-2; D remains unclear. V was shortened by 3 bases and J by 4 bases, with 12 bases between the two germline ends. This CDR3 region has 15 residues. Looked up from germline, CDR1 is MGHRA and CDR2 is YSYEKL. CDR3 sequence reads: CASSHGRGSTGELFF. DNA of the CDR3: TGCGCCAGCAGCCATGGCCGAGGATCCACCGGGGAGCTGTTTTTT.

V gene TRBV19 combines with J gene TRBJ2-7; 10 bases are shared with TRBD1. With V trimmed by 3 bases and J by 2 bases, 4 bases remained unmatched. The CDR3 spans 15 residues. Germline V gene sequence: CDR1 LNHDA, CDR2 SQIVND (reference sequence). CDR3 sequence reads: CASSIIGTGAYEQYF. CDR3 sequence (DNA): TGTGCCAGTAGTATCATCGGGACAGGGGCCTACGAGCAGTACTTC. The whole variable domain, filled in from reference TRBV19 and TRBJ2-7, reads DGGITQSPKYLFRKEGQNVTLSCEQNLNHDAMYWYRQDPGQGLRLIYYSQIVNDFQKGDIAEGYSVSREKKESFPLTVTSAQKNPTAFYLCASSIIGTGAYEQYFGPGTRLTVT.

The chain links TRBV6-5 to TRBJ2-7; D unresolved. Germline assignment: CDR1 MNHEY and CDR2 SVGAGI. The CDR3 has 16 residues. The V end was cut by 2 bases, the J end by 4 bases, with 18 bases between. This CDR3 reads CASSYRPMPPFYEQYF. The CDR3 coding sequence is TGTGCCAGCAGTTACCGGCCCATGCCCCCATTTTACGAGCAGTACTTC.

V and J are TRBV29-1 and TRBJ2-3, with TRBD2 matching over 13 bases. Germline lookup yields CDR1 SQVTM and CDR2 ANQGSEA. Trimming took 3 bases from V and 5 from J; bases not matched to a gene: 8. The CDR3 is 16 residues long. CDR3 loop: CSVEGGTSGTVDTQYF. CDR3 DNA sequence: TGCAGCGTTGAGGGTGGGACTAGCGGGACCGTAGATACGCAGTATTTT.

The chain has TRBV5-1 and TRBJ2-5, with TRBD1 as a possible D gene (6 bases). There are 14 residues in the CDR3. V shed 2 bases and J shed 13 bases, with 21 bases lying between them. The V gene's germline CDR1 is SGHRS and CDR2 YFSETQ. The CDR3 region is CASSFEGDPKSRYF. In DNA, the CDR3 is TGCGCCAGCAGCTTTGAGGGGGATCCTAAATCGCGGTACTTC.